This is a list of T cell receptor beta chains from one sample in a study of T cell changes during pregnancy in multiple sclerosis. Here immunoSEQ multiplex PCR was the method, and the copy in TCRdb shows in-frame clones only, minus some. The data contain tens of thousands of clones, approximately 91% of them singletons. The sequencing here drew on CD4+ T cells from peripheral blood mononuclear cells, taken after pregnancy. These receptors all come from a female donor in good health, enrolled as a control in a pregnancy study. CDR3s include the opening cysteine and the closing phenylalanine or tryptophan. D genes are given only for firm matches. Clone size is stated in some rows and not others, as once, few, many or a class when expanded.

size: NA; V: TRBV5-1; J: TRBJ2-1; D: NA; DNA: TGCGCCAGCTCGACAGACCATAACTACAATGAGCAGTTCTTC; CDR3: CASSTDHNYNEQFF
size: NA; V: TRBV10-3; J: TRBJ1-2; D: TRBD1; DNA: TGTGCCATCAGTGAGACAACCGGGACAGGGGGCCATGGCTACACCTTC; CDR3: CAISETTGTGGHGYTF
size: NA; V: TRBV6-4; J: TRBJ2-5; D: TRBD2; DNA: TGTGCCAGCAAACAGCGGGGGGAGAAAGAGACCCAGTACTTC; CDR3: CASKQRGEKETQYF
size: NA; V: TRBV7-8; J: TRBJ1-6; D: NA; DNA: TGTGCCAGCAGCACCAGGGGAACCTGGGATTCACCCCTCCACTTT; CDR3: CASSTRGTWDSPLHF
size: NA; V: TRBV7-8; J: TRBJ1-2; D: TRBD1; DNA: TGTGCCAGCAGCCGCCTGGGACAGTCCTATGGCTACACCTTC; CDR3: CASSRLGQSYGYTF
size: NA; V: TRBV6-6; J: TRBJ1-2; D: TRBD1; DNA: TGTGCCAGCTTAGGAGGGACAGGGGGCAGTGGCTACACCTTC; CDR3: CASLGGTGGSGYTF
size: NA; V: TRBV13; J: TRBJ2-1; D: NA; DNA: TGTGCCAGCAGCTTAGGGACTAGTGCGGGCTACAATGAGCAGTTCTTC; CDR3: CASSLGTSAGYNEQFF
size: once; V: TRBV29-1; J: TRBJ2-7; D: NA; DNA: TGCAGCGTTGAATTGCAGGGTCAGGTGGATTTCTTC; CDR3: CSVELQGQVDFF
size: NA; V: TRBV7-2; J: TRBJ2-7; D: TRBD1; DNA: TGTGCCAGCAGCAGAGGACAGGGATGGTACGAGCAGTACTTC; CDR3: CASSRGQGWYEQYF
size: NA; V: TRBV6-5; J: TRBJ1-1; D: TRBD1; DNA: TGTGCCAGCAGTACGACAGGGGTGAACACTGAAGCTTTCTTT; CDR3: CASSTTGVNTEAFF
size: few; V: TRBV19; J: TRBJ1-2; D: TRBD1; DNA: TGTGCCAGTGGTAAAGTAGGCCAGGGGGAGGGCTACACCTTC; CDR3: CASGKVGQGEGYTF